The text below deals with one TCR beta chain. This specimen comes from a study of blood T cell repertoires in COVID-19. The repertoire was sequenced with immunoSEQ multiplex PCR; TCRdb's copy has only in-frame clones and lacks some. The sample holds approximately 390,000 clones; approximately 87% are singletons and the top ten take 2% to 2.5%. This CDR3 has 18 amino acids. Germline V gene lookup returns CDR1 LNHDA and CDR2 SQIVND (reference sequence). V was pared by 1 base and J by 0 bases, with 18 bases between. The TCR originated in a woman aged 55-69 years with COVID-19, enrolled during active disease. Sequencing was done on a sample of peripheral blood. V and J are TRBV19 and TRBJ1-1; D gene unclear. This CDR3 reads CASSIVLYTSLMNTEAFF. CDR3 DNA sequence: TGTGCCAGTAGTATAGTTCTTTACACGTCTTTAATGAACACTGAAGCTTTCTTT. The full variable domain, its missing parts supplied by reference TRBV19 and TRBJ1-1, is DGGITQSPKYLFRKEGQNVTLSCEQNLNHDAMYWYRQDPGQGLRLIYYSQIVNDFQKGDIAEGYSVSREKKESFPLTVTSAQKNPTAFYLCASSIVLYTSLMNTEAFFGQGTRLTVV.